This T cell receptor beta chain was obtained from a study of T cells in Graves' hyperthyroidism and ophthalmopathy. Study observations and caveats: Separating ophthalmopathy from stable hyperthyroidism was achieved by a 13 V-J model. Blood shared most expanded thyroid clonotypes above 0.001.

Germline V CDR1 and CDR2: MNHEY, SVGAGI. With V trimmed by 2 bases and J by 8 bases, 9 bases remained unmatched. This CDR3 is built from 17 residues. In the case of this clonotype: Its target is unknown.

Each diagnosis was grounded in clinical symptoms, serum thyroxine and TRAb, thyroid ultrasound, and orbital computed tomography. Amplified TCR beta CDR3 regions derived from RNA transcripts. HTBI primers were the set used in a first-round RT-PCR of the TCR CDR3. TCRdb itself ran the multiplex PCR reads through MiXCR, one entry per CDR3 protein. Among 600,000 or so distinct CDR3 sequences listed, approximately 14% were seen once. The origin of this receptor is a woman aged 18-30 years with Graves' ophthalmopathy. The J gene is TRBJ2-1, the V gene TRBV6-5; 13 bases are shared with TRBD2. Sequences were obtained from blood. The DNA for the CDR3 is TGTGCCAGCAGTTACATCCCGGGGACTAGCGGGACCGATGAGCAGTTCTTC. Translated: CASSYIPGTSGTDEQFF.